The 23 T cell receptor beta chains below were found in one sample sequenced in a study of shared clonotypes between healthy human individuals. TCRdb's copy holds only in-frame clones and misses some; the assay was immunoSEQ multiplex PCR. The sample has under 600,000 clones; 97% are singletons. Sequencing was carried out using naive CD4+ T cells sorted from blood. Subset: CD45RA+ positively selected. These receptors all stem from a woman younger than 45 in good health.

The J gene is TRBJ2-3, the V gene TRBV2; D is possibly TRBD2 (6 bases). Trimming took off 7 bases at V and 4 bases at J, with 18 bases between the two ends. Germline V gives CDR1 SNHLY, CDR2 FYNNEI. The CDR3 runs to 15 residues. The CDR3 is CASKYLHGSADTQYF. In nucleotides, the CDR3 is TGTGCCAGCAAATACCTGCACGGGAGTGCAGATACGCAGTATTTT.

The V gene is TRBV7-9, the J gene TRBJ1-4; TRBD1 matches 9 bases. J was trimmed by 8 bases and V by 4 bases; bases with no gene match: 5. In germline, CDR1 is SEHNR, CDR2 FQNEAQ (reference sequence). CDR3 length: 14 amino acids. The CDR3 DNA reads TGTGCCAGCAGCTGGGACAGGGAGGCGGAAAAACTGTTTTTT. Translating gives CASSWDREAEKLFF.

The V gene is TRBV6-5, the J gene TRBJ2-3; TRBD1 matches at 7 bases. This CDR3 has 13 amino acids. V trimming: 6 bases; J trimming: 4 bases; junction bases outside the gene matches: 4. Germline V CDR1 and CDR2: MNHEY, SVGAGI. In nucleotides, the CDR3 is TGTGCCAGCAGGCCTACAGGGGCAGATACGCAGTATTTT. Amino acid sequence: CASRPTGADTQYF.

V usage is TRBV4-1 and J usage is TRBJ1-4; D is perhaps TRBD1 (5 bases). CDR1 and CDR2 from the germline V gene are MGHRA and YSYEKL. Trimming cost V 3 bases and J 5 bases, with 16 bases left between them. CDR3 length: 16 residues. DNA of the CDR3: TGCGCCAGCAGCCACCCCTTGGGGGTTTCCAATGAAAAACTGTTTTTT. Protein: CASSHPLGVSNEKLFF.

J is TRBJ1-5 and V is TRBV27; D is possibly TRBD1 (5 bases). This CDR3 is 16 amino acids long. From germline, CDR1 is MNHEY and CDR2 SMNVEV (reference sequence). Trimming left V 5 bases short and J 6 bases short, with 20 bases between. The CDR3 loop is CASSPLQGAGSQPQHF. The DNA for the CDR3 is TGTGCCAGCAGTCCCCTGCAGGGCGCGGGTAGTCAGCCCCAGCATTTT.

This clone has a single count. In nucleotides, the CDR3 is TGTGCCAGCAGGCTGGCGGGTGGGGAGCAGTACTTC. It yields the protein CASRLAGGEQYF. The chain links TRBV28 to TRBJ2-7, with TRBD2 as a possible D gene (5 bases). The V and J ends lost 6 bases and 7 bases respectively, with 13 bases between them. This CDR3 comprises 12 residues. CDR1 is MDHEN, CDR2 SYDVKM, per germline.

This clone was counted once. The genes are TRBV10-3 and TRBJ1-2; D unclear. CDR1 is ENHRY and CDR2 is SYGVKD in the germline V gene. Trimming pared 5 bases from V and 6 bases from J, leaving 13 bases between. The CDR3 sequence is 13 residues long. CDR3 loop: CAISMQEIDGYTF. The DNA for the CDR3 is TGTGCCATCAGTATGCAGGAGATTGATGGCTACACCTTC.

The chain is built from TRBV19 and TRBJ2-2; maybe TRBD1 (6 bases). The CDR3 is 14 amino acids. The germline V gene encodes CDR1 LNHDA and CDR2 SQIVND (reference sequence). Between the trimmed V and J ends, which lost 8 bases and 7 bases, there was a span of 17 bases. The DNA of the CDR3 is TGTGCCAGTGTCAGGGACAAAGGGATCGGGGAGCTGTTTTTT. This sequence encodes CASVRDKGIGELFF.

The chain is built from TRBV19 and TRBJ2-5; 7 bases match TRBD1. Judging by the DNA end, TRBJ2-7 fits better; the J call may be wrong. The germline V gene has CDR1 LNHDA and CDR2 SQIVND (reference sequence). There are 14 residues in the CDR3. The CDR3 reads CASSATVTGYEQYF. CDR3 sequence (DNA): TGTGCCAGTAGTGCGACCGTGACAGGGTACGAGCAGTACTTC.

The gene calls are TRBV28 and TRBJ1-5, with a possible D match to TRBD1 (5 bases). V lost 3 bases, J lost 0 bases, and 12 bases lay in between. This CDR3 spans 16 amino acids. The germline V gene encodes CDR1 MDHEN and CDR2 SYDVKM. CDR3 protein: CASSLGGRDSNQPQHF. For the CDR3, the DNA is TGTGCCAGCAGTTTGGGGGGACGGGATAGCAATCAGCCCCAGCATTTT. The full variable domain, with the rest looked up from reference TRBV28 and TRBJ1-5, is DVKVTQSSRYLVKRTGEKVFLECVQDMDHENMFWYRQDPGLGLRLIYFSYDVKMKEKGDIPEGYSVSREKKERFSLILESASTNQTSMYLCASSLGGRDSNQPQHFGDGTRLSIL.

The chain is built from TRBV6-5 and TRBJ2-7; 7 nucleotides match TRBD1. Germline CDR1 is MNHEY and CDR2 is SVGAGI. The CDR3 totals 15 residues. V trimming: 5 bases; J trimming: 2 bases; junction bases outside the gene matches: 9. The CDR3, as DNA: TGTGCCAGCAGTAAGGGACAGCTCCTCACCTACGAGCAGTACTTC. It encodes CASSKGQLLTYEQYF.

The gene calls are TRBV5-1 and TRBJ1-4, with TRBD1 matching 7 bases. The V and J ends lost 0 bases and 2 bases, in that order; junction bases with no gene match: 4. The CDR3 loop spans 16 amino acids. CDR1 and CDR2 from the germline V gene are SGHRS and YFSETQ. CDR3 DNA: TGCGCCAGCAGCTTGGCAGGGGGACCGACTAATGAAAAACTGTTTTTT. Its translation is CASSLAGGPTNEKLFF.

This chain connects TRBV2 to TRBJ2-1; 8 bases align to TRBD2. From germline, CDR1 is SNHLY and CDR2 FYNNEI. The trim removed 4 bases at V and 4 bases at J, leaving 3 bases unmatched. This CDR3 is built from 14 residues. CDR3 residues: CASSGTSSYNEQFF. CDR3 nucleotide sequence: TGTGCCAGCAGTGGGACTAGCAGTTACAATGAGCAGTTCTTC.

The chain's CDR3 is CASSSRGRVYSNQPQHF. The DNA of the CDR3 is TGTGCCAGCAGCTCTCGGGGGAGGGTATATAGCAATCAGCCCCAGCATTTT. The genes are TRBV5-4 and TRBJ1-5; D perhaps matches TRBD1 (5 bases). This CDR3 has 17 residues. Germline V gives CDR1 SGHNT, CDR2 YYREEE (reference sequence). Trimming took off 3 bases at V and 0 bases at J, with 16 bases between the two ends.

This chain links TRBV15 with TRBJ2-7; D is unresolved. Trimming pared 0 bases from V and 0 bases from J, leaving 6 bases between. CDR1 is LNHNV, CDR2 YYDKDF, per germline (reference sequence). CDR3 length: 14 amino acids. This chain's CDR3 is CATSRDRTSYEQYF. The DNA of the CDR3 is TGTGCCACCAGCAGAGACCGGACCTCCTACGAGCAGTACTTC. Full variable domain (remainder filled in from reference TRBV15 and TRBJ2-7): DAMVIQNPRYQVTQFGKPVTLSCSQTLNHNVMYWYQQKSSQAPKLLFHYYDKDFNNEADTPDNFQSRRPNTSFCFLDIRSPGLGDTAMYLCATSRDRTSYEQYFGPGTRLTVT.

The chain couples TRBV5-1 to TRBJ1-2, with 8 bases that match TRBD1. Germline V gene data show CDR1 as SGHRS and CDR2 as YFSETQ. The CDR3 is made up of 14 amino acids. V shed 4 bases, J shed 8 bases, and the junction held 10 bases outside the gene matches. The DNA for the CDR3 is TGCGCCAGCAGCCAGGACAGGGAGTCCGGGGGCTACACCTTC. Translating it yields CASSQDRESGGYTF.

V is TRBV2 and J is TRBJ2-1; 7 bases are a match to TRBD1. Germline V CDR1 and CDR2: SNHLY, FYNNEI. The CDR3 has 20 amino acids. With 0 bases clipped from V and 6 bases from J, the junction kept 20 bases outside the gene matches. The chain's CDR3 is CASSEAMLSLRGTEGNEQFF. CDR3 in DNA: TGTGCCAGCAGTGAAGCGATGCTATCATTGCGTGGGACAGAAGGCAATGAGCAGTTCTTC.

The V call is TRBV27, the J call TRBJ2-1, with a possible D match to TRBD1 (5 bases). Trimming stripped 2 bases from V and 4 bases from J, with 15 bases between. This CDR3 spans 16 amino acids. Germline lookup yields CDR1 MNHEY and CDR2 SMNVEV (reference sequence). Here the CDR3 reads CASSLKSPDSYNEQFF. In DNA, the CDR3 is TGTGCCAGCAGTTTAAAGAGCCCCGACAGTTACAATGAGCAGTTCTTC.

The chain couples TRBV9 to TRBJ2-5; 7 positions agree with TRBD1. V lost 0 bases, J lost 2 bases, and 7 bases stayed unmatched. This CDR3 spans 16 amino acids. CDR1 and CDR2 (germline): SGDLS, YYNGEE. The CDR3 loop reads CASSVGHRGRQETQYF. The CDR3 bases are TGTGCCAGCAGCGTAGGGCACAGGGGACGTCAAGAGACCCAGTACTTC.

The genes are TRBV28 and TRBJ2-1; 8 bases line up with TRBD2. The CDR3 has 15 amino acids. V lost 2 bases and J lost 8; bases outside the gene matches: 8. Germline V gene data show CDR1 as MDHEN and CDR2 as SYDVKM. For the CDR3, the DNA is TGTGCCAGCAGTTTAAGGCTAGCGGGTAGACATGAGCAGTTCTTC. Protein sequence: CASSLRLAGRHEQFF.

V is TRBV19 and J is TRBJ1-2; no clear D gene. The germline CDR1 and CDR2 sequences are LNHDA and SQIVND (reference sequence). The CDR3 totals 12 residues. Trimming stripped 5 bases from V and 8 bases from J, with 12 bases between. The CDR3 reads CASSAGPGGYTF. CDR3 bases: TGTGCCAGTAGTGCGGGCCCGGGAGGCTACACCTTC.

This clone came up once. The chain couples TRBV7-2 to TRBJ1-1; TRBD1 is a possible D gene (6 bases). V lost 5 bases and J 0 bases, leaving 16 bases between the germline ends. The germline V gene has CDR1 SGHTA and CDR2 FQGNSA. The CDR3 runs 16 residues. CDR3 bases: TGTGCCAGCAGCGCATACAGGGTCGCGGTGAACACTGAAGCTTTCTTT. Protein product: CASSAYRVAVNTEAFF. The entire variable domain, with the rest obtained from reference TRBV7-2 and TRBJ1-1, is as follows: GAGVSQSPSNKVTEKGKDVELRCDPISGHTALYWYRQSLGQGLEFLIYFQGNSAPDKSGLPSDRFSAERTGGSVSTLTIQRTQQEDSAVYLCASSAYRVAVNTEAFFGQGTRLTVV.

This chain connects TRBV29-1 to TRBJ2-3; perhaps D is TRBD1 or TRBD2 (6 bases each). Trimming left V 2 bases short and J 6 bases short, with 18 bases between. The CDR3 has 15 amino acids. The germline V gene encodes CDR1 SQVTM and CDR2 ANQGSEA. Here the CDR3 reads CSVELTSGGRDTQYF. CDR3 coding DNA: TGCAGCGTTGAATTGACTAGTGGGGGCCGGGATACGCAGTATTTT.